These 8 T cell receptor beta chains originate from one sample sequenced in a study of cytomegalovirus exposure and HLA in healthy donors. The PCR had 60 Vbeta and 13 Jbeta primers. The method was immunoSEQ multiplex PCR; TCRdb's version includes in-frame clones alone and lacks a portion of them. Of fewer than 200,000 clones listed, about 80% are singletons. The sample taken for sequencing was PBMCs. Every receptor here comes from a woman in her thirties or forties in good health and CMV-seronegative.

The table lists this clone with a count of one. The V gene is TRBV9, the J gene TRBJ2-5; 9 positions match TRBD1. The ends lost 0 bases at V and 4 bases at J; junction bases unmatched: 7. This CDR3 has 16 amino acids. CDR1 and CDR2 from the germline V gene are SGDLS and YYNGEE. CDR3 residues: CASSVVDGTGLETQYF. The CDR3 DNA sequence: TGTGCCAGCAGCGTAGTAGATGGGACAGGGCTAGAGACCCAGTACTTC.

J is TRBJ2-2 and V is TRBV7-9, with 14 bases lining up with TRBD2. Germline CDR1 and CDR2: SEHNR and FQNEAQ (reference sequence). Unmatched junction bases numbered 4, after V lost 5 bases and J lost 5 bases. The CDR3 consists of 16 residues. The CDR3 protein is CASSPRTSGGTGELFF. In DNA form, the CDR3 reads TGTGCCAGCAGCCCGCGGACTAGCGGGGGGACCGGGGAGCTGTTTTTT.

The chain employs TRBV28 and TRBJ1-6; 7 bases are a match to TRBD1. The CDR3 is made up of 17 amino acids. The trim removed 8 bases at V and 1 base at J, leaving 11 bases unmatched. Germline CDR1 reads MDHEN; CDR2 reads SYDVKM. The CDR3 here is CASENPTGRSYNSPLHF. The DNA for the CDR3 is TGTGCCAGCGAGAACCCGACAGGGAGATCCTATAATTCACCCCTCCACTTT.

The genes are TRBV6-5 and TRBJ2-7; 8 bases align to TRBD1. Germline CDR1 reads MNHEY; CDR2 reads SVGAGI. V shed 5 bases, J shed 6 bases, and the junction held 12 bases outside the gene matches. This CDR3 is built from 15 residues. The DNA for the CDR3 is TGTGCCAGCAGTCTAACCCCCGGGACAGGAACCGAGCAGTACTTC. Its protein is CASSLTPGTGTEQYF.

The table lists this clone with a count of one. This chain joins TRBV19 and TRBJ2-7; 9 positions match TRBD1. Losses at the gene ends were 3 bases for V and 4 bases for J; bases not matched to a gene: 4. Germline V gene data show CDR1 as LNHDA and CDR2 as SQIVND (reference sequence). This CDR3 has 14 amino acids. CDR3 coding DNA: TGTGCCAGTAGTATGGACAGGGGATGGTACGAGCAGTACTTC. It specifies CASSMDRGWYEQYF.

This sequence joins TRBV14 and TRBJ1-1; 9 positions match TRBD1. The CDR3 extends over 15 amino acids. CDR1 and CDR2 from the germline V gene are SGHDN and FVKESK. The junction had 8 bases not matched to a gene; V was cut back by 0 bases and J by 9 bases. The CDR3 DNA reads TGTGCCAGCAGCCAAGAGGGCCCGGGACAGGGAAAAGCTTTCTTT. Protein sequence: CASSQEGPGQGKAFF.

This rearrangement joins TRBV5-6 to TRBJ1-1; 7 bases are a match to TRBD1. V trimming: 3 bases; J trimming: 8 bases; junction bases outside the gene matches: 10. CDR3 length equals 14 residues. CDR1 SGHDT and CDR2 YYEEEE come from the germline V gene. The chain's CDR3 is CASSSGPDRPEAFF. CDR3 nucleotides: TGTGCCAGCAGCTCCGGGCCGGACAGGCCCGAAGCTTTCTTT.

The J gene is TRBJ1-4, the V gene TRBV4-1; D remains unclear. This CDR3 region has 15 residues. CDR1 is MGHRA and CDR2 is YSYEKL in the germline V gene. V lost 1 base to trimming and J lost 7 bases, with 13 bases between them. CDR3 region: CASSQAWHPSEKLFF. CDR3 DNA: TGCGCCAGCAGCCAAGCCTGGCACCCTAGTGAAAAACTGTTTTTT.